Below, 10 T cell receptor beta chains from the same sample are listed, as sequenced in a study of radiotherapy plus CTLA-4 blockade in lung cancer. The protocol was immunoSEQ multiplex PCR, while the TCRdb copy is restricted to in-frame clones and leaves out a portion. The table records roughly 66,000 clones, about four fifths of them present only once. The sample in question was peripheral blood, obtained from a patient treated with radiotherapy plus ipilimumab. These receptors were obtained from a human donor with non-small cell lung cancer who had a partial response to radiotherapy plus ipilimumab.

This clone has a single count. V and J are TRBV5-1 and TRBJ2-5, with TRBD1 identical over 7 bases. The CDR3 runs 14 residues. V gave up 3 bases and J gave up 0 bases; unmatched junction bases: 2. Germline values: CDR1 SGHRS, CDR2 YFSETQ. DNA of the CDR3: TGCGCCAGCAGCTCGACAGGGAACCAAGAGACCCAGTACTTC. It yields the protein CASSSTGNQETQYF.

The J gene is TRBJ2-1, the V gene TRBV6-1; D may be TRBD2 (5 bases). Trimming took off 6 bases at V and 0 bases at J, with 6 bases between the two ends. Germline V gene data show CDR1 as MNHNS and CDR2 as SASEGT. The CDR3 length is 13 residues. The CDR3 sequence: CASSGNSYNEQFF. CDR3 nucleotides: TGTGCCAGCAGCGGGAACTCCTACAATGAGCAGTTCTTC.

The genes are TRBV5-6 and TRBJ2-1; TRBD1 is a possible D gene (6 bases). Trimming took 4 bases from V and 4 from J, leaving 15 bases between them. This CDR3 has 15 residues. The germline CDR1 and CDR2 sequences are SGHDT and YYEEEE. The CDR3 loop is CASSKGQAGYNEQFF. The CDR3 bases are TGTGCCAGCAGCAAGGGACAAGCAGGTTACAATGAGCAGTTCTTC.

This CDR3 is CASSQDGGGRGNTIYF. The CDR3 DNA follows: TGTGCCAGCAGCCAAGACGGGGGGGGCAGGGGAAACACCATATATTTT. This sequence joins TRBV4-2 and TRBJ1-3, with D tentatively TRBD1 (6 bases). Trimming removed 0 bases at V and 4 bases at J, with 13 bases between. CDR3 size: 16 residues. CDR1 LGHNA and CDR2 YNFKEQ come from the germline V gene.

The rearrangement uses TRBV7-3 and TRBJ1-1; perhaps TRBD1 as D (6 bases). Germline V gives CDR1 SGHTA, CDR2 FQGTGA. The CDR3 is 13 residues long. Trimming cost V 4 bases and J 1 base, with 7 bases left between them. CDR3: CASSSGENTEAFF. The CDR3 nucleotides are TGTGCCAGCAGCTCAGGGGAGAACACTGAAGCTTTCTTT.

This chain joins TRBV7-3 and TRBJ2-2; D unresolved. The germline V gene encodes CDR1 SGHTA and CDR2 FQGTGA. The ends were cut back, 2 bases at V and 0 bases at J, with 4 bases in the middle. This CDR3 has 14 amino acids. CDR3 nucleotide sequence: TGTGCCAGCAGCTTAGGCACGAACACCGGGGAGCTGTTTTTT. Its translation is CASSLGTNTGELFF.

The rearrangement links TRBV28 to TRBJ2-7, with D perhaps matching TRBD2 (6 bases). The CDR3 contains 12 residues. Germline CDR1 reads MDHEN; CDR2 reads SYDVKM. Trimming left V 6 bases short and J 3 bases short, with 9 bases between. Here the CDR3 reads CASSRGGYEQYF. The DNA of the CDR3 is TGTGCCAGCAGCCGGGGAGGCTACGAGCAGTACTTC.

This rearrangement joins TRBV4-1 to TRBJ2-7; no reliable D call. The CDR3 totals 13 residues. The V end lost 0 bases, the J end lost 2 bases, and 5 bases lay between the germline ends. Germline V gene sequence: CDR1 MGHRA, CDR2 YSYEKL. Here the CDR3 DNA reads TGCGCCAGCAGCCAAGACGGTCCCTACGAGCAGTACTTC. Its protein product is CASSQDGPYEQYF.

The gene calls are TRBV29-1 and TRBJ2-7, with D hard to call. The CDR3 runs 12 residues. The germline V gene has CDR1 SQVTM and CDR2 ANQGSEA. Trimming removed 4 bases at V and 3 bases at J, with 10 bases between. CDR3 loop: CSVVGRYYEQYF. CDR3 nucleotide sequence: TGCAGCGTTGTAGGCAGGTACTACGAGCAGTACTTC.

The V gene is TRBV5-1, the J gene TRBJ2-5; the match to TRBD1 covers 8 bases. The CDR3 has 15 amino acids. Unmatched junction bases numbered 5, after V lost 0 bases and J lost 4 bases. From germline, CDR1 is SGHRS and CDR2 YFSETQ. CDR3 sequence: CASSLVPGGAETQYF. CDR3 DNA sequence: TGCGCCAGCAGCTTGGTACCAGGGGGCGCAGAGACCCAGTACTTC.